A single sample is the source of the 5 T cell receptor beta chains below, sequenced in a study of response to subunit inactivated influenza vaccine. One entry per CDR3 protein, called by TCRdb with MiXCR from the RT-PCR reads. The table lists roughly 650,000 distinct CDR3 sequences, 14% of them singletons. The starting material was PBMCs from blood, obtained about 14 days before vaccination. The receptors derive from a man aged 50 or older who received an inactivated influenza vaccine.

This chain connects TRBV7-9 to TRBJ1-4; 9 bases align to TRBD1. Germline CDR1 reads SEHNR; CDR2 reads FQNEAQ (reference sequence). The CDR3 contains 15 residues. J gave up 7 bases and V 5 bases, and 8 bases lay outside the gene matches. The CDR3 DNA follows: TGTGCCAGCAGCCCGGGGACAGGGAAAAGTGAAAAACTGTTTTTT. The encoded protein is CASSPGTGKSEKLFF.

This clonotype was observed a handful of times. The chain couples TRBV12-3 or TRBV12-4 to TRBJ2-1; 11 bases align to TRBD2. V lost 5 bases and J lost 8; bases outside the gene matches: 8. The CDR3 is made up of 15 amino acids. The CDR3 loop reads CASSPTSGSPYEQFF. CDR3 sequence (DNA): TGTGCCAGCAGTCCTACTAGCGGGAGTCCCTATGAGCAGTTCTTC.

V and J are TRBV7-3 and TRBJ2-7; TRBD2 matches at 8 bases. Per the germline V gene, CDR1 is SGHTA and CDR2 is FQGTGA. Unmatched junction bases numbered 6, after V lost 5 bases and J lost 3 bases. CDR3 length: 14 amino acids. The CDR3 nucleotides read TGTGCCAGCAGCCCCTCGGGGGGGGGCTACGAGCAGTACTTC. Residues: CASSPSGGGYEQYF.

As to this clonotype: A read error may be the cause here, since a much bigger clone is one base away. V is TRBV29-1 and J is TRBJ2-1; D unresolved. V was trimmed by 4 bases and J by 9 bases, leaving 16 bases between them. CDR1 is SQVTM, CDR2 ANQGSEA, per germline. This CDR3 is built from 13 residues. As DNA, the CDR3 is TGCAGCGTTGCAATCCTGGGGTTAGGTGAGCAGTTCTTC. It encodes CSVAILGLGEQFF.

This clonotype has at least ten counts. The chain is built from TRBV9 and TRBJ2-1; no definite D call. Germline loops: CDR1 SGDLS, CDR2 YYNGEE. CDR3 size: 15 residues. The germline V and J ends were trimmed by 0 bases and 0 bases, with 7 bases remaining between them. CDR3 in DNA: TGTGCCAGCAGCGTAGTTGGGTCCTCCTACAATGAGCAGTTCTTC. Its protein product is CASSVVGSSYNEQFF.